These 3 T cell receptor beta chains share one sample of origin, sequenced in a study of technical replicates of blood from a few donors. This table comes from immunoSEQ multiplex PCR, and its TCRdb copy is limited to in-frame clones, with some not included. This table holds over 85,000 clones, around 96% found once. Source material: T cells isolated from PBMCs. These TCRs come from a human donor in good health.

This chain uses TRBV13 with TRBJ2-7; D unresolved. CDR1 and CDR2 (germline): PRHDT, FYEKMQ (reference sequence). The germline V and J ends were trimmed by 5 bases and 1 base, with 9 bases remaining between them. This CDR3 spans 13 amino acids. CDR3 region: CASSPPQSYEQYF. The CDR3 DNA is TGTGCCAGCAGCCCCCCCCAGTCCTACGAGCAGTACTTC.

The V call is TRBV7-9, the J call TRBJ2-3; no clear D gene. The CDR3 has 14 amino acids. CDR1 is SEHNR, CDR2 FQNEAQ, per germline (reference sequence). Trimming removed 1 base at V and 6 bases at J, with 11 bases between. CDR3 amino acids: CASSLDPTPDTQYF. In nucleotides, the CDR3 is TGTGCCAGCAGCTTAGACCCCACTCCGGATACGCAGTATTTT.

CDR3 nucleotides: TGTGCCAGCAGCTTGGTGACAGGTGAGCAGTTCTTC. Translating gives CASSLVTGEQFF. The chain couples TRBV5-6 to TRBJ2-1; a weak D match, TRBD1 (6 bases). The CDR3 has 12 amino acids. The germline V and J ends were trimmed by 0 bases and 9 bases, with 7 bases remaining between them. Germline CDR1 SGHDT, CDR2 YYEEEE.